The 30 T cell receptor beta chains in this list originate from one sample, sequenced in a study of T cell repertoires in cytomegalovirus infection. MiXCR, run by TCRdb on the reads, gives a single entry per CDR3 protein. Among some 440,000 distinct CDR3 sequences listed, approximately 31% were seen once. Sequenced: PBMCs. These receptors were obtained from a human donor in good health (CMV status not recorded). Some clones in this sample may be carry-over from other donors' samples.

This clonotype was seen ten or more times. The J gene is TRBJ2-3, the V gene TRBV7-9; the match to TRBD2 covers 14 bases. With V trimmed by 4 bases and J by 6 bases, 3 bases remained unmatched. The germline gives CDR1 SEHNR, CDR2 FQNEAQ (reference sequence). The CDR3 spans 15 residues. CDR3 nucleotide sequence: TGTGCCAGCAGCTCGGGACTAGCGGGGGTCGATACGCAGTATTTT. Translated: CASSSGLAGVDTQYF.

This clonotype was picked up one time. V gene TRBV6-2 or TRBV6-3 combines with J gene TRBJ2-1, with D unclear. CDR1 MNHEY and CDR2 SVGEGT come from the germline V gene. The V end lost 5 bases, the J end lost 9 bases, and 23 bases lay between the germline ends. The CDR3 runs 16 residues. CDR3 protein: CASSGPVNGFRSEQFF. The CDR3 DNA reads TGTGCCAGCAGTGGCCCGGTGAACGGGTTTAGGAGTGAGCAGTTCTTC.

The CDR3: CATSEGQGSFYGYTF. CDR3 DNA sequence: TGTGCCACCAGTGAGGGACAGGGGTCATTCTATGGCTACACCTTC. The J gene is TRBJ1-2, the V gene TRBV24-1, with 10 bases matching TRBD1. This CDR3 spans 15 amino acids. Trimming removed 4 bases from V and 4 bases from J; junction bases left unmatched: 5. Germline CDR1 and CDR2: KGHDR and SFDVKD.

Comments on this clonotype: A read error may account for a junction end that differs from germline. The chain links TRBV20-1 to TRBJ2-7; 11 nucleotides align to TRBD2. The CDR3 runs to 16 residues. The germline CDR1 and CDR2 sequences are DFQATT and SNEGSKA (reference sequence). CDR3 loop: CSARAQGLADFYEPYF. The CDR3 bases are TGCAGTGCTAGAGCTCAGGGACTAGCGGACTTCTACGAGCCGTACTTC.

This clonotype was counted only a few times. CDR3 residues: CASRDGGPRDTQYF. The DNA of the CDR3 is TGTGCCAGCAGGGACGGGGGGCCGAGAGATACGCAGTATTTT. The chain links TRBV6-2 or TRBV6-3 to TRBJ2-3; tentatively, D is TRBD2 (7 bases). The CDR3 is 14 amino acids. CDR1 is MNHEY and CDR2 is SVGEGT in the germline V gene. V lost 6 bases and J lost 5, with 15 bases in between.

This clonotype was observed many times. This chain links TRBV7-8 with TRBJ2-2, with D maybe TRBD1 (5 bases). The CDR3 has 13 residues. CDR1 is SGHVS, CDR2 FQNEAQ, per germline. Between the trimmed V and J ends, which lost 0 bases and 7 bases, there was a span of 6 bases. The CDR3 protein is CASSLAGDGELFF. The CDR3 coding sequence is TGTGCCAGCAGCTTAGCAGGGGACGGGGAGCTGTTTTTT.

The genes are TRBV6-5 and TRBJ1-6; perhaps TRBD1 as D (5 bases). This CDR3 region has 16 residues. Germline V CDR1 and CDR2: MNHEY, SVGAGI. Between the trimmed V and J ends, which lost 0 bases and 6 bases, there was a span of 12 bases. In nucleotides, the CDR3 is TGTGCCAGCAGTTACTCGAATGGGCAGGGTAATTCACCCCTCCACTTT. Its translation is CASSYSNGQGNSPLHF.

A few counts support this clonotype. The V and J genes are TRBV11-1 and TRBJ1-6, with TRBD1 as a possible D gene (5 bases). There are 15 residues in the CDR3. V was trimmed by 1 base and J by 7 bases, leaving 11 bases between them. Germline values: CDR1 SGHAT, CDR2 FQDESV (reference sequence). The CDR3 coding sequence is TGTGCCAGCAGCTTAGACAGGCCGATGAATTCACCCCTCCACTTT. This translates into CASSLDRPMNSPLHF.

The J gene is TRBJ2-3, the V gene TRBV19; maybe TRBD2 (7 bases). The V and J ends lost 3 bases and 5 bases respectively, with 18 bases between them. This CDR3 has 16 amino acids. Germline V gives CDR1 LNHDA, CDR2 SQIVND (reference sequence). For the CDR3, the DNA is TGTGCCAGTAGTATTTCAGCGGGACACGCCGGAGATACGCAGTATTTT. This codes for CASSISAGHAGDTQYF. Supplemented by reference TRBV19 and TRBJ2-3, the full variable domain reads DGGITQSPKYLFRKEGQNVTLSCEQNLNHDAMYWYRQDPGQGLRLIYYSQIVNDFQKGDIAEGYSVSREKKESFPLTVTSAQKNPTAFYLCASSISAGHAGDTQYFGPGTRLTVL.

This chain connects TRBV29-1 to TRBJ1-2; no clear D gene. Between the trimmed V and J ends, which lost 3 bases and 3 bases, there was a span of 8 bases. Per the germline V gene, CDR1 is SQVTM and CDR2 is ANQGSEA. This CDR3 has 12 residues. The CDR3 loop is CSVEGGDYGYTF. The CDR3 coding sequence is TGCAGCGTTGAGGGTGGGGACTATGGCTACACCTTC.

This clonotype has only a few counts. The chain joins TRBV2 to TRBJ1-5, with D unresolved. This CDR3 region has 15 residues. The V end was cut by 6 bases, the J end by 3 bases, with 15 bases between. CDR1 is SNHLY and CDR2 is FYNNEI in the germline V gene. The CDR3 sequence: CASSGDRLSNQPQHF. CDR3 sequence (DNA): TGTGCCAGCAGCGGGGATAGGTTATCCAATCAGCCCCAGCATTTT.

This clonotype turned up a few times. The rearrangement uses TRBV5-6 and TRBJ2-2; 8 positions agree with TRBD1. The ends lost 0 bases at V and 6 bases at J; junction bases unmatched: 10. Looked up from germline, CDR1 is SGHDT and CDR2 is YYEEEE. The CDR3 is made up of 17 amino acids. DNA for the CDR3: TGTGCCAGCAGCTTGGCAGACAGGGGTTCATACGCCGGGGAGCTGTTTTTT. Translation gives CASSLADRGSYAGELFF.

The chain has TRBV20-1 and TRBJ1-4; no firm D call. Trimming removed 3 bases from V and 7 bases from J, with 15 bases in between. Germline V gene data show CDR1 as DFQATT and CDR2 as SNEGSKA (reference sequence). The CDR3 runs to 14 residues. CDR3 nucleotide sequence: TGCAGTGCTAGTTTTACCCCTTCAGGTGAAAAACTGTTTTTT. Protein product: CSASFTPSGEKLFF.

This clonotype has only a few counts. The chain recombines TRBV11-2 with TRBJ1-5; D not certain. CDR1 is SGHAT and CDR2 is FQNNGV in the germline V gene. V lost 1 base to trimming and J lost 3 bases, with 7 bases between them. The CDR3 has 14 amino acids. CDR3 sequence reads: CASSLGGHNQPQHF. The CDR3 DNA sequence: TGTGCCAGCAGCTTAGGTGGGCACAATCAGCCCCAGCATTTT.

A remark on this clonotype: This may arise from a read error, as a much more abundant clone is one base away. This rearrangement joins TRBV6-1 to TRBJ1-1; possibly TRBD1 for D (5 bases). The V end was cut by 8 bases, the J end by 1 base, with 17 bases between. CDR3 length: 15 residues. Germline values: CDR1 MNHNS, CDR2 SASEGT. CDR3 sequence reads: CASRDTGAENTEAFF. As DNA, the CDR3 is TGTGCCAGCCGGGATACTGGGGCGGAGAACACTGAAGCTTTCTTT.

This clonotype was observed a few times. J is TRBJ2-3 and V is TRBV19; 8 bases align to TRBD2. CDR1 LNHDA and CDR2 SQIVND come from the germline V gene (reference sequence). CDR3 length equals 16 residues. The V and J ends lost 6 bases and 5 bases, in that order; junction bases with no gene match: 13. The CDR3 loop reads CASRGNPGLERDTQYF. CDR3 sequence (DNA): TGTGCCAGTAGAGGAAATCCGGGACTAGAGAGAGATACGCAGTATTTT. Looking up the rest from reference TRBV19 and TRBJ2-3 gives the full variable domain: DGGITQSPKYLFRKEGQNVTLSCEQNLNHDAMYWYRQDPGQGLRLIYYSQIVNDFQKGDIAEGYSVSREKKESFPLTVTSAQKNPTAFYLCASRGNPGLERDTQYFGPGTRLTVL.

Concerning this clonotype itself: A much larger clone sits a single nucleotide away, making a read error possible. The chain joins TRBV7-2 to TRBJ2-1; D perhaps matches TRBD2 (5 bases). The germline V gene has CDR1 SGHTA and CDR2 FQGNSA. V was pared by 1 base and J by 4 bases, with 17 bases between. The CDR3 length is 17 residues. The CDR3 loop reads CASSLERWTGQYNEQFF. CDR3 DNA: TGTGCCAGCAGCTTAGAGCGCTGGACTGGTCAATACAATGAGCAGTTCTTC.

This clonotype was seen only a few times. V gene TRBV5-1 combines with J gene TRBJ2-3, with D uncertain. CDR1 is SGHRS and CDR2 is YFSETQ in the germline V gene. This CDR3 contains 15 residues. V lost 0 bases, J lost 0 bases, and 8 bases lay in between. The CDR3 bases are TGCGCCAGCAGCTTGGCGCCAGTAAGCACAGATACGCAGTATTTT. Translation: CASSLAPVSTDTQYF.

J is TRBJ1-1 and V is TRBV5-4; D is perhaps TRBD1 (5 bases). The CDR3 spans 15 residues. Germline CDR1 reads SGHNT; CDR2 reads YYREEE (reference sequence). V lost 4 bases, J lost 4 bases, and 17 bases lay in between. The CDR3 nucleotides are TGTGCCAGCAGCCCTACCCAGGGAGGCGGCACTGAAGCTTTCTTT. This sequence encodes CASSPTQGGGTEAFF.

This clonotype was observed many times. The chain has TRBV7-6 and TRBJ1-4, with TRBD1 identical over 11 bases. J was trimmed by 7 bases and V by 5 bases; bases with no gene match: 6. The CDR3 is 15 residues long. The germline gives CDR1 SGHVS, CDR2 FNYEAQ. CDR3 DNA: TGTGCCAGCAGCGCCACCGGGACAGGGGGTGAAAAACTGTTTTTT. As protein: CASSATGTGGEKLFF.

V is TRBV14 and J is TRBJ1-4; tentative D call: TRBD1 (5 bases). Trimming took off 3 bases at V and 3 bases at J, with 11 bases between the two ends. The CDR3 contains 15 residues. Germline-derived CDR1 and CDR2 are SGHDN and FVKESK. CDR3 bases: TGTGCCAGCAGCCAGGTGCGACAGCCTAATGAAAAACTGTTTTTT. Its protein is CASSQVRQPNEKLFF.

A note on this clonotype: A much larger clone differs from this one at a single base, so this may be a read error. Since the CDR3 does not end with the conserved phenylalanine or tryptophan, this likely comes from a read error. V and J are TRBV7-2 and TRBJ2-1; TRBD1 agrees at 7 bases. V trimming: 3 bases; J trimming: 6 bases; junction bases outside the gene matches: 2. The germline V gene has CDR1 SGHTA and CDR2 FQGNSA. The CDR3 totals 13 residues. The CDR3 here is CASSFSGGNEQFC. For the CDR3, the DNA is TGTGCCAGCAGCTTCTCAGGGGGCAATGAGCAGTTCTGC.

This clonotype came up many times. This chain connects TRBV6-1 to TRBJ2-1; D is uncertain. Germline CDR1 MNHNS, CDR2 SASEGT. The CDR3 sequence is 16 residues long. Trimming removed 7 bases at V and 2 bases at J, with 18 bases between. CDR3 amino acids: CASTPRFGVTYNEQFF. CDR3 sequence (DNA): TGTGCCAGCACCCCCCGGTTTGGGGTCACCTACAATGAGCAGTTCTTC.

About this clonotype: One junction end does not reproduce the germline sequence, and a read error may be involved. This rearrangement joins TRBV4-1 to TRBJ2-7; D possibly corresponds to TRBD2 (5 bases). The CDR3 sequence is 15 residues long. Germline V gives CDR1 MGHRA, CDR2 YSYEKL. The CDR3 sequence is CASRQEGEAIYEQYF. CDR3 nucleotides: TGCGCCAGCAGGCAAGAGGGAGAGGCGATATACGAGCAGTACTTC.

This clonotype was counted a single time. The chain couples TRBV18 to TRBJ2-1; TRBD1 agrees at 7 bases. Germline CDR1 reads KGHSH; CDR2 reads LQKENI. The CDR3 spans 13 residues. J lost 9 bases, V lost 5 bases, and 7 bases had no gene match. CDR3 bases: TGTGCCAGCTCAACGCAGACAGGGATTGAGCAGTTCTTC. Its protein product is CASSTQTGIEQFF.

This clonotype was picked up a small number of times. The chain couples TRBV27 to TRBJ1-5; the D is unclear. Between the trimmed V and J ends, which lost 5 bases and 7 bases, there was a span of 15 bases. CDR1 MNHEY and CDR2 SMNVEV come from the germline V gene (reference sequence). The CDR3 spans 14 residues. The CDR3: CASSLDGSGQPQHF. The CDR3, as DNA: TGTGCCAGCAGTCTAGACGGGTCCGGACAGCCCCAGCATTTT.

Concerning this clonotype itself: One end of the junction is discordant with germline, which a read error may explain. The J gene is TRBJ1-1, the V gene TRBV10-3; possible D gene TRBD1, 5 bases. The CDR3 has 12 amino acids. Looked up from germline, CDR1 is ENHRY and CDR2 is SYGVKD. The CDR3 spells CAMGPQNTEALF. For the CDR3, the DNA is TGTGCCATGGGACCGCAGAACACTGAAGCTTTATTT.

Only a few counts were recorded for this clonotype. This chain connects TRBV20-1 to TRBJ2-7, with 9 bases lining up with TRBD2. The CDR3 has 12 amino acids. Germline CDR1 and CDR2: DFQATT and SNEGSKA (reference sequence). Trimming at V came to 6 bases and at J to 6 bases, leaving 6 bases not matched to a gene. CDR3 amino acids: CSASGGPGEQYF. The CDR3 DNA follows: TGCAGTGCAAGCGGGGGGCCAGGCGAGCAGTACTTC.

This clonotype has only a few counts. V usage is TRBV4-3 and J usage is TRBJ2-3; the D is unclear. Germline CDR1 and CDR2: LGHNA and YSLEER. Trimming removed 1 base at V and 6 bases at J, with 8 bases between. The CDR3 contains 13 residues. The CDR3 protein is CASSQAQIDTQYF. The DNA of the CDR3 is TGCGCCAGCAGCCAAGCCCAGATTGATACGCAGTATTTT.

This clonotype was seen only once. This chain uses TRBV19 with TRBJ1-1; D remains ambiguous. Looked up from germline, CDR1 is LNHDA and CDR2 is SQIVND (reference sequence). The CDR3 spans 14 residues. The V end was cut by 1 base, the J end by 3 bases, with 9 bases between. The DNA of the CDR3 is TGTGCCAGTAGTATAGTGGCAGGACACACTGAAGCTTTCTTT. It specifies CASSIVAGHTEAFF. The variable domain in full, with the rest retrieved from reference TRBV19 and TRBJ1-1, is DGGITQSPKYLFRKEGQNVTLSCEQNLNHDAMYWYRQDPGQGLRLIYYSQIVNDFQKGDIAEGYSVSREKKESFPLTVTSAQKNPTAFYLCASSIVAGHTEAFFGQGTRLTVV.